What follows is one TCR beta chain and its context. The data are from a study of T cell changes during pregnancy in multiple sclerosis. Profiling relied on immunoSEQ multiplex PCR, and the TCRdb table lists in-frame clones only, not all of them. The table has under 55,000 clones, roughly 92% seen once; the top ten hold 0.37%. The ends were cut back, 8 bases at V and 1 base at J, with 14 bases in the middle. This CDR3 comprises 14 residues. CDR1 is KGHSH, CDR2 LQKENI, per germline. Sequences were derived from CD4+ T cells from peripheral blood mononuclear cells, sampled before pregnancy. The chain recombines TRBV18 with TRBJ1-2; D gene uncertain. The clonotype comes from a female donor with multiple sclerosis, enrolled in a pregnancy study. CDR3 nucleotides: TGTGCCAGCGCTGCGAGGCGGAATAACTATGGCTACACCTTC. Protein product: CASAARRNNYGYTF.